These T cell receptor beta chains were read from a single sample in a study of blood T cell repertoires in COVID-19. Using immunoSEQ multiplex PCR, the repertoire was profiled, and TCRdb retains in-frame clones only, with some absent. There are a few hundred thousand clones in the sample; about 92% occur only once, and 15% to 20% lies in the top ten. The sequencing sample was made of PBMCs or T cells enriched from blood (not recorded which). The receptor source for this set is a woman in her 30s who had recovered from COVID-19. Each CDR3 is given with its conserved first and last residue. D genes are given only for firm matches. Size tells how often a clone was seen (once, few, many) or the class of an expanded clone, and some rows leave it out.

D gene	J gene	clone size	V gene	CDR3 protein	CDR3 DNA
TRBD1	TRBJ1-1	NA	TRBV5-4	CASSSKLGGTGGTEAFF	TGTGCCAGCAGCTCCAAACTGGGGGGGACAGGGGGCACTGAAGCTTTCTTT
NA	TRBJ1-1	NA	TRBV14	CASSQDDQTERFRTEAFF	TGTGCCAGCAGCCAAGATGACCAGACAGAGAGATTTCGGACTGAAGCTTTCTTT
TRBD2	TRBJ2-2	once	TRBV18	CASSRDDPGLAGIGELFF	TGTGCCAGCTCACGAGACGACCCGGGACTAGCGGGAATCGGGGAGCTGTTTTTT
NA	TRBJ2-7	NA	TRBV27	CASSWGGTASYEQYF	TGTGCCAGCAGTTGGGGCGGGACAGCATCATACGAGCAGTACTTC
NA	TRBJ1-3	NA	TRBV30	CAWRSGDRGLGGNTIYF	TGTGCCTGGAGAAGCGGAGACCGAGGCCTCGGTGGAAACACCATATATTTT
TRBD1	TRBJ1-2	NA	TRBV6-5	CASQSPGQGSYGYTF	TGTGCCAGCCAATCTCCGGGACAGGGATCCTATGGCTACACCTTC
NA	TRBJ1-1	NA	TRBV24-1	CATSETGGVEAFF	TGTGCCACCAGTGAAACAGGCGGGGTTGAAGCTTTCTTT
TRBD2	TRBJ2-5	NA	TRBV24-1	CATSDYRTSGKGETQYF	TGTGCCACCAGTGACTACCGGACTAGCGGGAAGGGGGAGACCCAGTACTTC
TRBD2	TRBJ2-3	NA	TRBV4-2	CASSQDKLAGVNTQYF	TGTGCCAGCAGCCAAGATAAGCTAGCGGGAGTTAATACGCAGTATTTT
NA	TRBJ2-2	NA	TRBV2	CASHRGGTGELFF	TGTGCCAGCCACAGGGGGGGCACCGGGGAGCTGTTTTTT
TRBD1	TRBJ2-1	NA	TRBV7-3	CASSSGQTRNEQFF	TGTGCCAGCAGCTCGGGACAGACAAGAAATGAGCAGTTCTTC
TRBD1	TRBJ2-5	once	TRBV7-8	CASSLDNRGLETQYF	TGTGCCAGCAGCTTAGACAACAGGGGGCTCGAGACCCAGTACTTC
TRBD1	TRBJ2-4	NA	TRBV18	CASSSKTQQGPTQNIQYF	TGTGCCAGCTCATCAAAAACTCAACAGGGGCCGACCCAAAACATTCAGTACTTC
NA	TRBJ2-1	once	TRBV7-3	CASSLGGTEQFF	TGTGCCAGCAGCTTAGGAGGGACTGAGCAGTTCTTC
NA	TRBJ1-5	few	TRBV7-8	CASSTGQKNQPQHF	TGTGCCAGCAGCACCGGACAGAAGAATCAGCCCCAGCATTTT
TRBD2	TRBJ2-7	NA	TRBV7-6	CASSLSGGDEQYF	TGTGCCAGCAGCTTAAGCGGGGGGGACGAGCAGTACTTC